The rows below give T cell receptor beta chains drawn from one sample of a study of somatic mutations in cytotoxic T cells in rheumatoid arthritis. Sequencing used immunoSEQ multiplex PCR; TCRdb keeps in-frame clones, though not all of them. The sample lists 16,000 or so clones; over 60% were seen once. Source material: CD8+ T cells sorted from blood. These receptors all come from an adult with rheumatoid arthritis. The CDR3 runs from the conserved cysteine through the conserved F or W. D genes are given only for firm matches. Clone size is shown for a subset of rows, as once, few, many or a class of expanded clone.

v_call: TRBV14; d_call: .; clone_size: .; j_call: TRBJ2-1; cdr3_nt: TGTGCCAGCAGCCAAGTATTTGCATTGGGGGCTCGCTACAATGAGCAGTTCTTC; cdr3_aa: CASSQVFALGARYNEQFF
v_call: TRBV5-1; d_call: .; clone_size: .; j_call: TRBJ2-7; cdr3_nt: TGCGCCAGCTGGGGGAGCTCCTACGAGCAGTACTTC; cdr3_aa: CASWGSSYEQYF
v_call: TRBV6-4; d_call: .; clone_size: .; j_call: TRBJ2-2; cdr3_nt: TGTGCCAGCAGTAGACTCAGAGACACCGGGGAGCTGTTTTTT; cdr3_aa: CASSRLRDTGELFF
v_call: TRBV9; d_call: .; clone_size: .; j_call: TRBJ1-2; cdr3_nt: TGTGCCAGCAGAGAGTCAGGCTATGGCTACACCTTC; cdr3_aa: CASRESGYGYTF
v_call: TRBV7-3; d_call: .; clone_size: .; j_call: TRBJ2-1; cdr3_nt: TGTGCCAGCAGCTTAACGTCTTTGGTGGGTTTATACAATGAGCAGTTCTTC; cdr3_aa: CASSLTSLVGLYNEQFF
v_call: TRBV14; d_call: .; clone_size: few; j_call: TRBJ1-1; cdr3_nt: TGTGCCAGCAGCCAAGTTGGTGCAACTGAAGCTTTCTTT; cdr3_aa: CASSQVGATEAFF
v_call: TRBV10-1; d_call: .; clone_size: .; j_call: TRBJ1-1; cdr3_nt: TGCGCCAGCAGTGATGACGGAGAAGCTTTCTTT; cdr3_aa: CASSDDGEAFF
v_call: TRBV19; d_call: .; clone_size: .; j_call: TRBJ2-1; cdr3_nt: TGTGCCAGTAGTAGCCCCGGGGAAGCCTACAATGAGCAGTTCTTC; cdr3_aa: CASSSPGEAYNEQFF
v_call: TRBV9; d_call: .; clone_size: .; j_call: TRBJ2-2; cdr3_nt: TGTGCCAGCAGCGTAGTTGGATTTCCGAACACCGGGGAGCTGTTTTTT; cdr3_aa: CASSVVGFPNTGELFF
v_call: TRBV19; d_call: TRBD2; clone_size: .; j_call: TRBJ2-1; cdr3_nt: TGTGCCAGTAGTAGTACTAGCGGGGATTATGAGCAGTTCTTC; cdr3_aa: CASSSTSGDYEQFF
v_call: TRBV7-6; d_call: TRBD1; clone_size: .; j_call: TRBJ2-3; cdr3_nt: TGTGCCAGCAGCTTAACAGGGGCGGTCGCAGATACGCAGTATTTT; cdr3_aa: CASSLTGAVADTQYF
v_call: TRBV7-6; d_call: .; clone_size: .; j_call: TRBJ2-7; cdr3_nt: TGTGCCAGCAGCCTCCTGGGGTGGGGTAGTTCCTACGAGCAGTACTTC; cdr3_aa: CASSLLGWGSSYEQYF
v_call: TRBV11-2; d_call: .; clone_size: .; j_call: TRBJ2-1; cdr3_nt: TGTGCCAGCAGCTTGGTGGGAAGTGAGCAGTTCTTC; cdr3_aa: CASSLVGSEQFF
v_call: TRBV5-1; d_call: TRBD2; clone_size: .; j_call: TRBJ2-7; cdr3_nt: TGCGCCAGCAGCTTGACCGGGGGGGCGGTTGGCGAGCAGTACTTC; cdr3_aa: CASSLTGGAVGEQYF
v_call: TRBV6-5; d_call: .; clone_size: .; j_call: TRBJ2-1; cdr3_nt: TGTGCCAGCAGCATATCAGGAGCCTCCTACAATGAGCAGTTCTTC; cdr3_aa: CASSISGASYNEQFF
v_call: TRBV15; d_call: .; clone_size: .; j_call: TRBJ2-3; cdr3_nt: TGTGCCACCAGCAGAGATACGAGGGAGATCACAGATACGCAGTATTTT; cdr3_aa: CATSRDTREITDTQYF
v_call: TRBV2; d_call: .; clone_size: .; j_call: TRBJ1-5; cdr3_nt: TGTGCCAGCAGTCCGCGGGGTTATAGCAATCAGCCCCAGCATTTT; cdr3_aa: CASSPRGYSNQPQHF
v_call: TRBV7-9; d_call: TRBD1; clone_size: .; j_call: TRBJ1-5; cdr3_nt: TGTGCCAGCAGCTTAAGACAGGGAAGTCAGCCCCAGCATTTT; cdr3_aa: CASSLRQGSQPQHF
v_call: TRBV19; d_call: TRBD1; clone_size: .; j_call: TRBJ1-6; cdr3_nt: TGTGCCAGTAGAAGACAGGGTCGTGGGGATTCACCCCTCCACTTT; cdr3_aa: CASRRQGRGDSPLHF
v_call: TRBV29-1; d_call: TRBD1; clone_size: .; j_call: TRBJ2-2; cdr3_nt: TGCAGCGCCTACGGGGACAGAGTAACCGGGGAGCTGTTTTTT; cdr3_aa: CSAYGDRVTGELFF
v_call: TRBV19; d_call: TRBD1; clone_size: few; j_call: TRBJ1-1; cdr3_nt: TGTGCCAGTAGTATAAGGGGCTACCGGGACAGGGGAGAAGCTTTCTTT; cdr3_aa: CASSIRGYRDRGEAFF
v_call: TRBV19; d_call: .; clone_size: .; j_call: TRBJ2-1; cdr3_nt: TGTGCCAGCTCCCCAGTCTACTCCTACAATGAGCAGTTCTTC; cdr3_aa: CASSPVYSYNEQFF